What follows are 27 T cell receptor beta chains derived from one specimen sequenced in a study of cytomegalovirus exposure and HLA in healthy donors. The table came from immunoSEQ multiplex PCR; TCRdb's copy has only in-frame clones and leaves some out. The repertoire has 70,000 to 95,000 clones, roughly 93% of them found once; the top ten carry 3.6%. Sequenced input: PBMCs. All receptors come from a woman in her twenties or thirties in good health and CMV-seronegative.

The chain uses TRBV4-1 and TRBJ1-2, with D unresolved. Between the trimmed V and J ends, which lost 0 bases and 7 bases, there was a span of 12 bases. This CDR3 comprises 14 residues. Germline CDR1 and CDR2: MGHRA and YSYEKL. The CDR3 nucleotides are TGCGCCAGCAGCCAAGACGCCTATACTTTTGGCTACACCTTC. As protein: CASSQDAYTFGYTF.

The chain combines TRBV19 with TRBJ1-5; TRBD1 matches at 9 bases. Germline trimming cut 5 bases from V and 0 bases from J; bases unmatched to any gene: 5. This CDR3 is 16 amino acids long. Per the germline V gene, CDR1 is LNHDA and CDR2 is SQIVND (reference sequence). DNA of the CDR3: TGTGCCAGTAGTGTCCAGGGACAGGGTAGCAATCAGCCCCAGCATTTT. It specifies CASSVQGQGSNQPQHF.

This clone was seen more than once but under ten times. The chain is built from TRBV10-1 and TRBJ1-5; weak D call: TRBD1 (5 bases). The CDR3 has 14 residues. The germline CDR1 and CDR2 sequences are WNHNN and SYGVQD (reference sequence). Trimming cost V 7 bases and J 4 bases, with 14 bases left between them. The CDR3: CASNPGGGNQPQHF. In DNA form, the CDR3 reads TGCGCCAGCAACCCGGGGGGGGGTAATCAGCCCCAGCATTTT.

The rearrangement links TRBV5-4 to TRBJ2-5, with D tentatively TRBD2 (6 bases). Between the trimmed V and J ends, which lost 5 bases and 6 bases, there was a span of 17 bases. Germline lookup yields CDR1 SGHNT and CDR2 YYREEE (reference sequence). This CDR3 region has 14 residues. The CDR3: CASSSAASVQTQYF. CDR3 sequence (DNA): TGTGCCAGCAGTTCGGCGGCTAGCGTCCAGACCCAGTACTTC. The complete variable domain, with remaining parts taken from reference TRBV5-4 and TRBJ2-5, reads ETGVTQSPTHLIKTRGQQVTLRCSSQSGHNTVSWYQQALGQGPQFIFQYYREEENGRGNFPPRFSGLQFPNYSSELNVNALELDDSALYLCASSSAASVQTQYFGPGTRLLVL.

CDR3 nucleotides: TGTGCCAGTACCGAGGGACAGGTCCCAACTAGCAATCAGCCCCAGCATTTT. Its protein is CASTEGQVPTSNQPQHF. V gene TRBV19 combines with J gene TRBJ1-5; TRBD1 matches 8 bases. Germline loops: CDR1 LNHDA, CDR2 SQIVND (reference sequence). V lost 7 bases to trimming and J lost 0 bases; unmatched junction nucleotides: 11. This CDR3 region has 17 residues.

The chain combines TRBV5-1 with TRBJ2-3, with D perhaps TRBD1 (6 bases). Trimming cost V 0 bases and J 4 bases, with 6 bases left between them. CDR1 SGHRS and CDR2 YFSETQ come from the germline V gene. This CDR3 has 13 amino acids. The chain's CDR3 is CASSLAGADTQYF. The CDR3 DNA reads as TGCGCCAGCAGCTTGGCAGGGGCAGATACGCAGTATTTT.

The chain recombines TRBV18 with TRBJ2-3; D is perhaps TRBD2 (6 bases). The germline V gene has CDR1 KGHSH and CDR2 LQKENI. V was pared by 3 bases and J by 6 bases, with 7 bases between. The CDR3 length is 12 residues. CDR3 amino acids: CASSPRGDTQYF. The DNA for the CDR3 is TGTGCCAGCTCACCCCGGGGGGATACGCAGTATTTT.

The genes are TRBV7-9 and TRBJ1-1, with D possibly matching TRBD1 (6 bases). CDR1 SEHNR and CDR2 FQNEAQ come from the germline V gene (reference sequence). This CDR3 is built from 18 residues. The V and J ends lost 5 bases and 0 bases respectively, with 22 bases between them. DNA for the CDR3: TGTGCCAGCAGCGCTACGCGGGGGCGAAACGGGGTGAACACTGAAGCTTTCTTT. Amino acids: CASSATRGRNGVNTEAFF.

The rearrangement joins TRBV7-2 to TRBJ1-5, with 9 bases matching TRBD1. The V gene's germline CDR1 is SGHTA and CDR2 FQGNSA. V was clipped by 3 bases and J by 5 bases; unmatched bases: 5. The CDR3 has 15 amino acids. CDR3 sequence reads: CASSFGQGRDQPQHF. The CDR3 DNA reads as TGTGCCAGCAGCTTCGGACAGGGGCGTGATCAGCCCCAGCATTTT.

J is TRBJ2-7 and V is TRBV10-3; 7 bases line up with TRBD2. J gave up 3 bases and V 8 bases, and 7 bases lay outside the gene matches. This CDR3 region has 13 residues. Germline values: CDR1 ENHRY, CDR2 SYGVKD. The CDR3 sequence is CAIWGGRSYEQYF. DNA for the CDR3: TGTGCCATCTGGGGGGGAAGGAGCTACGAGCAGTACTTC.

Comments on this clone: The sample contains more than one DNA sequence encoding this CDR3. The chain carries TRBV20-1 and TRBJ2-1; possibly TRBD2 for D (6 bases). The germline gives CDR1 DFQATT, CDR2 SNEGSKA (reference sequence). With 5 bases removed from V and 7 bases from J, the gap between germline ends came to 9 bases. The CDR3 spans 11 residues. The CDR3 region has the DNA TGCAGTGCTCGACTAGTTAATGAGCAGTTCTTC. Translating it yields CSARLVNEQFF.

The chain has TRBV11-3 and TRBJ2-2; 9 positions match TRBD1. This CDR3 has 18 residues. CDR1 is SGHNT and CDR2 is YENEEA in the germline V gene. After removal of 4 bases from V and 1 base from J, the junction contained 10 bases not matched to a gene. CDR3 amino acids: CASSSSDRGRVNTGELFF. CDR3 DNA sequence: TGTGCCAGCAGCTCATCGGACAGGGGCCGGGTGAACACCGGGGAGCTGTTTTTT.

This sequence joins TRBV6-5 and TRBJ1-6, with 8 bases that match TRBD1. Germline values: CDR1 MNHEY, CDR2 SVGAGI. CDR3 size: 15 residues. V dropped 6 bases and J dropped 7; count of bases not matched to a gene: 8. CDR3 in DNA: TGTGCCAGCAGGTCCGGACAGGGTTGGAATTCACCCCTCCACTTT. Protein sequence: CASRSGQGWNSPLHF.

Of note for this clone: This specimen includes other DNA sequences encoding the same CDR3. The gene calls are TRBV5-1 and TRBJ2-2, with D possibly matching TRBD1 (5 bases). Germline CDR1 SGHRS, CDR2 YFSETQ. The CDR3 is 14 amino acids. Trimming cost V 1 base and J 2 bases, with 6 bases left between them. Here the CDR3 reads CASSLTGNTGELFF. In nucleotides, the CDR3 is TGCGCCAGCAGCTTGACAGGAAACACCGGGGAGCTGTTTTTT.

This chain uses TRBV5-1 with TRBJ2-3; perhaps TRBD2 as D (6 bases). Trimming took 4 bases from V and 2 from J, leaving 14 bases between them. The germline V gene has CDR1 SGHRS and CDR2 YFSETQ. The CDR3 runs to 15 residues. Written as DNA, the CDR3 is TGCGCCAGCAGCGCCTTCGGGAGCTCCACAGATACGCAGTATTTT. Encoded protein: CASSAFGSSTDTQYF.

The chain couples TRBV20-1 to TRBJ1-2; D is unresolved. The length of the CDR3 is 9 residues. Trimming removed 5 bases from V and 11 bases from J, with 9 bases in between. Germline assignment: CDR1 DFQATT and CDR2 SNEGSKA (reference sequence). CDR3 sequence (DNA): TGCAGTGCTTCCGGGGATTACACCTTC. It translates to CSASGDYTF.

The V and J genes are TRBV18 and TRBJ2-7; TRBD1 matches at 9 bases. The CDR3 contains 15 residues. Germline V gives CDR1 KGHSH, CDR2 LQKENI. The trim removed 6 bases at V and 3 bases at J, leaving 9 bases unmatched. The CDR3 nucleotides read TGTGCCAGCTCCCTTACACCGGGACAGGGCTACGAGCAGTACTTC. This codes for CASSLTPGQGYEQYF.

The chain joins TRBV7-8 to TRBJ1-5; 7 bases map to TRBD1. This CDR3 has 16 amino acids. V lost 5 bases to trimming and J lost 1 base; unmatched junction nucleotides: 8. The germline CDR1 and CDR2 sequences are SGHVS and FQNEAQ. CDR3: CASSHQRGQSNQPQHF. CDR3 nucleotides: TGTGCCAGCAGCCATCAAAGGGGGCAGAGCAATCAGCCCCAGCATTTT.

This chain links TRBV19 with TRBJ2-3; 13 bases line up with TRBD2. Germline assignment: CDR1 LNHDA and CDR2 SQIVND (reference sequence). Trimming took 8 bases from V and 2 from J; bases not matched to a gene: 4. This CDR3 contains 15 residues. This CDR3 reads CASSTSGGATDTQYF. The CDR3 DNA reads TGTGCCAGTTCAACTAGCGGGGGGGCCACAGATACGCAGTATTTT. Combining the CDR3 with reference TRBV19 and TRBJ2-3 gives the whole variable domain DGGITQSPKYLFRKEGQNVTLSCEQNLNHDAMYWYRQDPGQGLRLIYYSQIVNDFQKGDIAEGYSVSREKKESFPLTVTSAQKNPTAFYLCASSTSGGATDTQYFGPGTRLTVL.

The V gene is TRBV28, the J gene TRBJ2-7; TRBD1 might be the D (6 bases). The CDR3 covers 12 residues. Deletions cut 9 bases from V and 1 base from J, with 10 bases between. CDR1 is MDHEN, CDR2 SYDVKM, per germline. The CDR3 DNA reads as TGTGCCAGTTCAGGGGTTTCCTACGAGCAGTACTTC. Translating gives CASSGVSYEQYF.

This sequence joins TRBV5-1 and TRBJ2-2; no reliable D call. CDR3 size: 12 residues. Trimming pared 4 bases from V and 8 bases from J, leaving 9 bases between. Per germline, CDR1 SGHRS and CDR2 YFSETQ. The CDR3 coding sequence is TGCGCCAGCAGCCTAGTATCAGGGGAGCTGTTTTTT. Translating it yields CASSLVSGELFF.

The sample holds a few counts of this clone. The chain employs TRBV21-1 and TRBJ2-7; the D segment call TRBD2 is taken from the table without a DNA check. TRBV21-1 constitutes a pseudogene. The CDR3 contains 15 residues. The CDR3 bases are TGTGCCAGCAGCAACTGGAGGGTAGGCTCCTACGAGCAGTACTTC. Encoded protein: CASSNWRVGSYEQYF.

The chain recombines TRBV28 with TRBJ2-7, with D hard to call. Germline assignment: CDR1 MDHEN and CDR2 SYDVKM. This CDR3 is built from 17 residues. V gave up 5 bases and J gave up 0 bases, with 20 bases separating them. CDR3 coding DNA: TGTGCCAGCAGTCGATTAGGAGCGATCGCCTCCTCCTACGAGCAGTACTTC. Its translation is CASSRLGAIASSYEQYF.

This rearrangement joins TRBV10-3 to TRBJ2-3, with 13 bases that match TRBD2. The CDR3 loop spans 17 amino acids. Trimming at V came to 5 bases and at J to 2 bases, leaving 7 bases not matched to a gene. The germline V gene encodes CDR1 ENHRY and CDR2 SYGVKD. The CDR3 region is CAISPRTSGGPTDTQYF. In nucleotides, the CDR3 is TGTGCCATCAGTCCTCGGACTAGCGGGGGTCCCACAGATACGCAGTATTTT.

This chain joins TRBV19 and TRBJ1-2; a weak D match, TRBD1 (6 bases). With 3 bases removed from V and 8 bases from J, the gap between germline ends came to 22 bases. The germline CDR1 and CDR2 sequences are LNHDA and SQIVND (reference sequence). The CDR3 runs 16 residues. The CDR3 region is CASSMSLQGLDRGYTF. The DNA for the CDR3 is TGTGCCAGTAGTATGAGCTTACAGGGCCTGGACCGCGGCTACACCTTC.

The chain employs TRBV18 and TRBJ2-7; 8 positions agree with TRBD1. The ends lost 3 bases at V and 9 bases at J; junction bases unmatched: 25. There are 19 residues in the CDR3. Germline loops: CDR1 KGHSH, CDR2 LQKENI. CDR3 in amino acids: CASSPQRGQGGRRGSGQYF. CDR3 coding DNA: TGTGCCAGCTCACCCCAAAGAGGACAGGGCGGACGACGCGGTTCGGGGCAGTACTTC.

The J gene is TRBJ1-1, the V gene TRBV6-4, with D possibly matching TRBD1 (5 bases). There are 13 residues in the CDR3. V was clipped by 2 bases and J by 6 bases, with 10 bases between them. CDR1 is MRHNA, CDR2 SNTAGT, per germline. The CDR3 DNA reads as TGTGCCAGCAGTGACGACAGTCGGGCTGAAGCTTTCTTT. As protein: CASSDDSRAEAFF.